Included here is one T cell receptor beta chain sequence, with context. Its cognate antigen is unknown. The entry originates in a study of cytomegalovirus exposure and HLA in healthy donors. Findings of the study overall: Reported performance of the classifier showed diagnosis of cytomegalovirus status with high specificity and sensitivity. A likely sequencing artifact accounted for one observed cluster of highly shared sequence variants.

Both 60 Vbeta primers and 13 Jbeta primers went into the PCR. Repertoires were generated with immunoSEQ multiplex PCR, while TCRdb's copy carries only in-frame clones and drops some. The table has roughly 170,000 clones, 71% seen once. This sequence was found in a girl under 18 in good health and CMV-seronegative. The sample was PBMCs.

CDR3 sequence reads: CASNQQSNEKLFF. In nucleotides, the CDR3 is TGTGCCAGCAATCAACAGAGCAATGAAAAACTGTTTTTT. The chain is built from TRBV6-1 and TRBJ1-4; D gene unclear. V lost 7 bases and J 5 bases, leaving 11 bases between the germline ends. Per germline, CDR1 MNHNS and CDR2 SASEGT. The CDR3 sequence is 13 residues long.